Included here is one TCR beta chain sequence, with context. The sample is drawn from a study of blood T cell repertoires in COVID-19. TCRdb's table, derived via immunoSEQ multiplex PCR, lists solely in-frame clones and lacks some. Of about 160,000 clones listed, under 95% are singletons. CDR3 length equals 13 residues. CDR1 LGHNA and CDR2 YNFKEQ come from the germline V gene. V was trimmed by 0 bases and J by 11 bases, leaving 13 bases between them. This sequence was found in a man in his sixties with active or convalescent COVID-19. The genes are TRBV4-2 and TRBJ1-1, with D perhaps TRBD1 (5 bases). The sequenced material came from peripheral blood. The CDR3 DNA reads TGTGCCAGCAGCCAAGAACCCGGGGGACGGGCTTTCTTT. Encoded protein: CASSQEPGGRAFF.